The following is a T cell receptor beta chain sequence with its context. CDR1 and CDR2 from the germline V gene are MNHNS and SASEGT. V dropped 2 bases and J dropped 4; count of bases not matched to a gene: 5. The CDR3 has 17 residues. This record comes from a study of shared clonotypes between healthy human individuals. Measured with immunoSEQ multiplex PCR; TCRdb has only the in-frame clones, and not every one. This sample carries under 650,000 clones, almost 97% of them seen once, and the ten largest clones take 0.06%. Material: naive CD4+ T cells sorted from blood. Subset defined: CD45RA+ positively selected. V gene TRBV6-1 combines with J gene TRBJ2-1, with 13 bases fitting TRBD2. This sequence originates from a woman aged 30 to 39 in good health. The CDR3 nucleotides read TGTGCCAGCAGTGAATCCCCGGGACTAGCGGGATACAATGAGCAGTTCTTC. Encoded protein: CASSESPGLAGYNEQFF.